This T cell receptor (beta chain) stems from a study of regulatory T cells in long-lasting Graves disease. Study-wide points: Patients with persistent disease shared 2,500 to 3,500 public clonotypes, outpacing the roughly 870 shared by new patients.

Trimming stripped 5 bases from V and 7 bases from J, with 18 bases between. CDR1 SEHNR and CDR2 FQNEAQ come from the germline V gene (reference sequence). The CDR3 is 15 amino acids. In its sample, this clonotype was seen many times. Its antigen is not known. CDR3 regions were amplified by Arm-PCR using iRepertoire HTBI primers to build TCR beta libraries. TCRdb ran MiXCR on the multiplex PCR reads and lists one entry per CDR3 protein. Here the sample spans over 350,000 distinct CDR3 sequences, around 15% being singletons. As for time point: newly diagnosed GD, antithyroid drugs for less than 3 months. Scientists built the TCR library using RNA that was extracted from PBMCs. Patients hailed from an endocrinology department in Xi'an, China. The same sample was also studied in work on T cells in Graves' hyperthyroidism and ophthalmopathy. That source adds: Lactation, pregnancy, other autoimmune disease or uncontrolled infection led to exclusion of patients. Primed by the HTBI set, a first-round RT-PCR was run on the TCR CDR3.

The chain couples TRBV7-9 to TRBJ2-4; a weak D match, TRBD1 (6 bases). The clonotype originates from a woman between 45 and 65 years old with Graves disease. The sample consisted of peripheral blood mononuclear cells (PBMCs), taken at new diagnosis, from a patient treated with antithyroid drugs. CDR3 in DNA: TGTGCCAGCAGCCAGTGGCCCAGGGGTCGGAACATTCAGTACTTC. Translated: CASSQWPRGRNIQYF.